This T cell receptor beta chain was captured in a study of T cell changes during pregnancy in multiple sclerosis. Some clones are missing from TCRdb's copy, which holds only in-frame ones; the method was immunoSEQ multiplex PCR. The sample holds roughly 69,000 clones, 91% seen once. The CDR3 spans 14 residues. Trimming took off 0 bases at V and 3 bases at J, with 9 bases between the two ends. The germline V gene encodes CDR1 SGDLS and CDR2 YYNGEE. The chain employs TRBV9 and TRBJ1-1; D uncertain. This TCR was recovered from a female donor with multiple sclerosis, enrolled in a pregnancy study. Sequencing was performed on peripheral blood, taken in the second trimester of pregnancy. The chain's CDR3 is CASSVGGYDTEAFF. In DNA, the CDR3 is TGTGCCAGCAGCGTAGGAGGGTATGACACTGAAGCTTTCTTT.